This T cell receptor (beta chain) was captured by sequencing in a study of cytomegalovirus exposure and HLA in healthy donors. Overall study findings and caveats: Within an earlier analysis, most TCR beta V segments proved productive either about 87% or about 30% of the time.

The study sampled nominally healthy donors, though unrecorded immune exposures were likely. The CDR3 runs 13 residues. Germline lookup yields CDR1 LNHDA and CDR2 SQIVND (reference sequence). V lost 6 bases to trimming and J lost 7 bases; unmatched junction nucleotides: 6. Turning to this clone: Its antigen is undetermined.

It was with 60 Vbeta and 13 Jbeta primers that the PCR ran. This table comes from immunoSEQ multiplex PCR, and its TCRdb copy is limited to in-frame clones, with some not included. Seen here are roughly 150,000 clones, about 73% observed once, and the top ten hold under 2.5%. This receptor was taken from a woman in her sixties or seventies in good health and CMV-seropositive. V and J are TRBV19 and TRBJ1-1, with TRBD1 identical over 9 bases. The sequencing sample was made of PBMCs. The CDR3 loop is CASRRTGEGEAFF. The CDR3 DNA follows: TGTGCCAGTAGGCGGACAGGGGAGGGTGAAGCTTTCTTT.